The 16 T cell receptor beta chains reported below all come from one sample, sequenced in a study of cytomegalovirus exposure and HLA in healthy donors (dated by TCRdb to 2015 to 2018). The method was the immunoSEQ multiplex PCR assay. The multiplex PCR relied on a mix of 60 forward primers for TCR Vbeta segments and 13 reverse primers for TCR Jbeta segments. In TCRdb, the immuneACCESS table is reduced to in-frame sequences with V and J assigned. These tables do not hold every clone; where another copy was compared, an unresolved V gene accounts for under half, and the others remain unexplained. The sample profile shows approximately 210,000 clones; around 90% of them were found once. Approximately 1.9% of the sample is held by the ten biggest clonotypes. Sequencing was performed on PBMCs. These receptors all come from a young woman in good health and CMV-seronegative.

The rearrangement links TRBV30 to TRBJ1-6; 8 nucleotides align to TRBD1. CDR1 and CDR2 (germline): GTSNPN, SVGIG (reference sequence). This CDR3 is 15 amino acids long. V shed 3 bases, J shed 9 bases, and the junction held 10 bases outside the gene matches. Here the CDR3 reads CAWSAPGQGRSPLHF. CDR3 DNA: TGTGCCTGGAGCGCCCCCGGACAGGGACGTTCACCCCTCCACTTT. Full variable domain (rest looked up from reference TRBV30 and TRBJ1-6): SQTIHQWPATLVQPVGSPLSLECTVEGTSNPNLYWYRQAAGRGLQLLFYSVGIGQISSEVPQNLSASRPQDRQFILSSKKLLLSDSGFYLCAWSAPGQGRSPLHFGNGTRLTVT.

V is TRBV11-2 and J is TRBJ1-3; D call uncertain. Germline V gene lookup returns CDR1 SGHAT and CDR2 FQNNGV. CDR3 length: 15 residues. V lost 4 bases and J lost 5, with 15 bases in between. The CDR3 nucleotides are TGTGCCAGCAGCTCTGTAAGGAGAAAGAGAAACACCATATATTTT. Translation: CASSSVRRKRNTIYF.

The rearrangement uses TRBV29-1 and TRBJ1-2; 11 bases agree with TRBD1. The CDR3 consists of 13 residues. J gave up 8 bases and V 2 bases, and 4 bases lay outside the gene matches. Germline-derived CDR1 and CDR2 are SQVTM and ANQGSEA. CDR3 sequence: CSVERDRGYGYTF. CDR3 coding DNA: TGCAGCGTTGAAAGGGACAGGGGGTACGGCTACACCTTC.

This clone appeared once. This sequence joins TRBV30 and TRBJ2-3; no firm D call. CDR1 and CDR2 from the germline V gene are GTSNPN and SVGIG (reference sequence). The CDR3 covers 15 residues. The ends were cut back, 3 bases at V and 0 bases at J, with 13 bases in the middle. The CDR3 DNA follows: TGTGCCTGGAGAAGGAGAATAGGTAGCACAGATACGCAGTATTTT. This gives the protein CAWRRRIGSTDTQYF.

The chain employs TRBV19 and TRBJ1-3; D gene ambiguous. The V end was cut by 9 bases, the J end by 0 bases, with 15 bases between. The V gene's germline CDR1 is LNHDA and CDR2 SQIVND (reference sequence). CDR3 length: 15 amino acids. The CDR3 DNA reads as TGTGCCAGCGAGGCGAGAGGGTACTCTGGAAACACCATATATTTT. Residues: CASEARGYSGNTIYF.

The chain couples TRBV7-2 to TRBJ2-5; 7 bases fit TRBD2. The length of the CDR3 is 18 residues. V shed 1 base and J 0 bases; nucleotides not matched to a gene: 11. The germline V gene has CDR1 SGHTA and CDR2 FQGNSA. The CDR3 DNA follows: TGTGCCAGCAGCTTAGACGGGAGGCAACGAATACACCAAGAGACCCAGTACTTC. This gives the protein CASSLDGRQRIHQETQYF.

This rearrangement joins TRBV27 to TRBJ2-4; the match to TRBD2 covers 9 bases. Losses at the gene ends were 7 bases for V and 9 bases for J; bases not matched to a gene: 10. The CDR3 runs 14 residues. CDR1 is MNHEY and CDR2 is SMNVEV in the germline V gene (reference sequence). The CDR3 bases are TGTGCCAGCACTATCCCCTTTAGCGGGGGCATTCAGTACTTC. Protein: CASTIPFSGGIQYF.

The chain carries TRBV29-1 and TRBJ1-2, with D uncertain. CDR3 length: 12 amino acids. Germline CDR1 SQVTM, CDR2 ANQGSEA. Trimming removed 1 base from V and 8 bases from J, with 11 bases in between. This CDR3 reads CSVEGGVEGYTF. DNA for the CDR3: TGCAGCGTTGAAGGCGGGGTTGAGGGCTACACCTTC.

This chain joins TRBV2 and TRBJ2-1; TRBD2 agrees at 10 bases. Germline V gene data show CDR1 as SNHLY and CDR2 as FYNNEI. V lost 0 bases and J lost 0; bases outside the gene matches: 2. The CDR3 is made up of 17 amino acids. This CDR3 reads CASSEAGLAVSYNEQFF. DNA for the CDR3: TGTGCCAGCAGTGAAGCAGGACTAGCGGTCTCCTACAATGAGCAGTTCTTC.

This chain joins TRBV30 and TRBJ2-5; D is possibly TRBD1 (5 bases). The V gene's germline CDR1 is GTSNPN and CDR2 SVGIG (reference sequence). The length of the CDR3 is 13 residues. Trimming cost V 3 bases and J 4 bases, with 12 bases left between them. CDR3 DNA: TGTGCCTGGAGGAAGGGGTTCGGAGAGACCCAGTACTTC. Amino acid sequence: CAWRKGFGETQYF. Using reference TRBV30 and TRBJ2-5 for the parts outside the CDR3, the full variable domain is SQTIHQWPATLVQPVGSPLSLECTVEGTSNPNLYWYRQAAGRGLQLLFYSVGIGQISSEVPQNLSASRPQDRQFILSSKKLLLSDSGFYLCAWRKGFGETQYFGPGTRLLVL.

This clone came up a few times. J is TRBJ1-4 and V is TRBV18; no firm D call. V gave up 1 base and J gave up 0 bases, with 12 bases separating them. Germline CDR1 reads KGHSH; CDR2 reads LQKENI. The CDR3 is made up of 17 amino acids. This CDR3 reads CASSPRADDATNEKLFF. Written as DNA, the CDR3 is TGTGCCAGCTCACCACGGGCAGACGATGCAACTAATGAAAAACTGTTTTTT.

This clone appeared a single time. This sequence joins TRBV5-1 and TRBJ2-7; maybe TRBD1 (6 bases). Germline V CDR1 and CDR2: SGHRS, YFSETQ. V dropped 4 bases and J dropped 3 bases, with 14 bases sitting between them. This CDR3 comprises 14 residues. The DNA for the CDR3 is TGCGCCAGCAGCCAGGACAGAACCTTCTACGAGCAGTACTTC. Translation gives CASSQDRTFYEQYF.

This clone was detected only a few times. CDR3 protein: CAWSGLAGESVPGELFF. For the CDR3, the DNA is TGTGCCTGGAGTGGACTAGCGGGGGAATCGGTCCCCGGGGAGCTGTTTTTT. This chain uses TRBV30 with TRBJ2-2; 12 nucleotides agree with TRBD2. CDR1 is GTSNPN and CDR2 is SVGIG in the germline V gene (reference sequence). With 1 base clipped from V and 6 bases from J, the junction kept 9 bases outside the gene matches. CDR3 length: 17 residues.

Written as DNA, the CDR3 is TGTGCCAGCAGCGTAAGGGCGGGGGGCCCCTACGAGCAGTACTTC. This gives the protein CASSVRAGGPYEQYF. The rearrangement links TRBV7-2 to TRBJ2-7; 8 nucleotides align to TRBD2. V trimming: 5 bases; J trimming: 2 bases; junction bases outside the gene matches: 8. The germline V gene has CDR1 SGHTA and CDR2 FQGNSA. The CDR3 loop spans 15 amino acids.

The rearrangement joins TRBV19 to TRBJ2-1; D perhaps matches TRBD1 (5 bases). Germline CDR1 and CDR2: LNHDA and SQIVND (reference sequence). Trimming cost V 4 bases and J 6 bases, with 10 bases left between them. CDR3 size: 13 residues. CDR3 coding DNA: TGTGCCAGTAGTACTGACAGTCGCAATGAGCAGTTCTTC. Its protein product is CASSTDSRNEQFF.

The V call is TRBV5-1, the J call TRBJ2-5; 8 bases line up with TRBD1. The tail of the sequence fits TRBJ2-7 better, so the J call may be wrong. This CDR3 is 15 amino acids long. Per germline, CDR1 SGHRS and CDR2 YFSETQ. As DNA, the CDR3 is TGCGCCAGCAGAACCGGGACAGGTTCCTTATACGAGCAGTACTTC. This encodes CASRTGTGSLYEQYF.